This paragraph covers one T cell receptor (beta chain) sequence. Its antigen is undetermined. This entry comes from a study of cytomegalovirus exposure and HLA in healthy donors. Whole-study context: Approximately 180 million T cells yielded more than 90 million unique TCR beta sequences, as an earlier analysis found. There were approximately 400 genotyped donors. Of these, roughly 80% fell in the genetic ancestry cluster associated with self-reported Caucasian donors.

Whole-study results and caveats: The authors listed 150 or so TCR beta chains as cytomegalovirus-associated.

PCR amplification relied on 60 Vbeta primers (plus 13 Jbeta primers). Assay used: immunoSEQ multiplex PCR; TCRdb lists only in-frame clones, some missing. The sample yields 95,000 to 150,000 clones, around 78% seen once. Germline V lookup: CDR1 SGHRS, CDR2 YFSETQ. V trimming: 3 bases; J trimming: 6 bases; junction bases outside the gene matches: 5. CDR3 length: 14 amino acids. The clonotype was recovered from a woman between 40 and 55 years old in good health and CMV-seronegative. Sequenced sample: PBMCs. This chain uses TRBV5-1 with TRBJ2-2, with 7 bases identical to TRBD1. This CDR3 reads CASSSGTAPGELFF. The CDR3 DNA sequence: TGCGCCAGCAGCTCGGGGACAGCCCCCGGGGAGCTGTTTTTT.